The 31 T cell receptor beta chains below all came from one sample that was sequenced in a study of blood T cell repertoires in COVID-19. The assay was immunoSEQ multiplex PCR, and TCRdb's table has in-frame clones only and misses some. The sample has about 250,000 clones; 65% to 90% are singletons. The specimen sequenced was peripheral blood. The receptors stem from a man in his fifties or sixties with active or convalescent COVID-19.

This sequence joins TRBV11-2 and TRBJ2-1; D not certain. Trimming took 1 base from V and 9 from J, leaving 16 bases between them. The CDR3 covers 15 residues. Germline V gives CDR1 SGHAT, CDR2 FQNNGV. The CDR3 protein is CASSLAGGTYGEQFF. The CDR3 nucleotides read TGTGCCAGCAGCTTAGCTGGCGGTACCTACGGTGAGCAGTTCTTC.

This sequence joins TRBV9 and TRBJ2-7, with 9 bases that match TRBD1. Germline CDR1 and CDR2: SGDLS and YYNGEE. V gave up 4 bases and J gave up 2 bases; unmatched junction bases: 7. The CDR3 totals 15 residues. The CDR3 DNA reads TGTGCCAGCAGCTTAACCGGGACAGGGACCTACGAGCAGTACTTC. As protein: CASSLTGTGTYEQYF.

The J gene is TRBJ2-2, the V gene TRBV28; a possible D gene is TRBD2 (6 bases). Germline values: CDR1 MDHEN, CDR2 SYDVKM. The CDR3 is 16 amino acids. Trimming removed 2 bases from V and 7 bases from J, with 17 bases in between. The CDR3 DNA follows: TGTGCCAGCAGTTTACCCGTAGGAGGGGCGGGCGGGGAGCTGTTTTTT. Protein sequence: CASSLPVGGAGGELFF.

This chain joins TRBV7-2 and TRBJ1-5, with D unclear. This CDR3 has 17 residues. Germline CDR1 and CDR2: SGHTA and FQGNSA. V lost 2 bases, J lost 1 base, and 15 bases lay in between. The CDR3 DNA reads as TGTGCCAGCAGCTTAAGCACTCGTCTCTTGAGCAATCAGCCCCAGCATTTT. Its protein product is CASSLSTRLLSNQPQHF. The complete variable domain, with remaining parts taken from reference TRBV7-2 and TRBJ1-5, reads GAGVSQSPSNKVTEKGKDVELRCDPISGHTALYWYRQSLGQGLEFLIYFQGNSAPDKSGLPSDRFSAERTGGSVSTLTIQRTQQEDSAVYLCASSLSTRLLSNQPQHFGDGTRLSIL.

The V gene is TRBV12-5, the J gene TRBJ2-5; maybe TRBD2 (6 bases). With 5 bases removed from V and 5 bases from J, the gap between germline ends came to 9 bases. The CDR3 contains 12 residues. Germline V lookup: CDR1 LGHNT, CDR2 FRNRAP. DNA for the CDR3: TGTGCTAGTGGTGGGGGACTGGAGACCCAGTACTTC. It yields the protein CASGGGLETQYF.

This clone was counted a single time. The chain carries TRBV15 and TRBJ1-2, with 7 bases that match TRBD1. Trimming took 3 bases from V and 2 from J; bases not matched to a gene: 6. The germline V gene encodes CDR1 LNHNV and CDR2 YYDKDF (reference sequence). CDR3 length: 15 residues. The CDR3 spells CATSSKSGGNYGYTF. The CDR3 DNA sequence: TGTGCCACCAGCAGTAAATCAGGGGGGAACTATGGCTACACCTTC.

The chain employs TRBV18 and TRBJ2-2, with 7 bases identical to TRBD1. CDR3 length equals 16 residues. Germline V gene lookup returns CDR1 KGHSH and CDR2 LQKENI. Trimming cost V 6 bases and J 1 base; bases outside gene matches: 8. This CDR3 reads CASSPTGTGNTGELFF. The CDR3 DNA is TGTGCCAGCTCGCCGACAGGGACGGGGAACACCGGGGAGCTGTTTTTT.

The chain combines TRBV5-1 with TRBJ2-7; TRBD2 matches 7 bases. CDR1 and CDR2 from the germline V gene are SGHRS and YFSETQ. Trimming cost V 6 bases and J 3 bases; bases outside gene matches: 9. This CDR3 has 14 amino acids. The CDR3 nucleotides read TGCGCCAGCACCATGCAGGCTAGCGGCTACGAGCAGTACTTC. Residues: CASTMQASGYEQYF.

The chain employs TRBV5-4 and TRBJ2-5, with 8 bases aligning to TRBD1. Germline V gene lookup returns CDR1 SGHNT and CDR2 YYREEE (reference sequence). This CDR3 contains 16 residues. With 3 bases clipped from V and 4 bases from J, the junction kept 11 bases outside the gene matches. The CDR3 DNA sequence: TGTGCCAGCAGCTCACCGGGACAGGCCTTCGGAGAGACCCAGTACTTC. Encoded protein: CASSSPGQAFGETQYF. Looking up the rest from reference TRBV5-4 and TRBJ2-5 gives the full variable domain: ETGVTQSPTHLIKTRGQQVTLRCSSQSGHNTVSWYQQALGQGPQFIFQYYREEENGRGNFPPRFSGLQFPNYSSELNVNALELDDSALYLCASSSPGQAFGETQYFGPGTRLLVL.

This clone was seen a single time. The chain uses TRBV6-2 or TRBV6-3 and TRBJ2-2; 7 nucleotides agree with TRBD2. The germline V gene encodes CDR1 MNHEY and CDR2 SVGEGT. The CDR3 has 15 residues. The trim removed 5 bases at V and 1 base at J, leaving 4 bases unmatched. The CDR3 sequence is CASSRSGWNTGELFF. CDR3 sequence (DNA): TGTGCCAGCAGTCGTAGCGGGTGGAACACCGGGGAGCTGTTTTTT.

This chain connects TRBV19 to TRBJ1-5; 8 bases match TRBD1. Germline-derived CDR1 and CDR2 are LNHDA and SQIVND (reference sequence). The CDR3 totals 17 residues. J was trimmed by 0 bases and V by 3 bases; bases with no gene match: 7. This CDR3 reads CASSIQGTGNSNQPQHF. The DNA of the CDR3 is TGTGCCAGTAGTATCCAGGGGACAGGTAATAGCAATCAGCCCCAGCATTTT.

This chain links TRBV30 with TRBJ2-1, with D tentatively TRBD2 (6 bases). This CDR3 is 11 amino acids long. The V gene's germline CDR1 is GTSNPN and CDR2 SVGIG (reference sequence). The CDR3 spells CAGTLYNEQFF. In DNA, the CDR3 is TGTGCTGGGACTCTCTACAATGAGCAGTTCTTC.

This sequence joins TRBV20-1 and TRBJ2-7; D call uncertain. In germline, CDR1 is DFQATT, CDR2 SNEGSKA (reference sequence). The germline V and J ends were trimmed by 4 bases and 6 bases, with 10 bases remaining between them. The CDR3 is 11 residues long. The CDR3 region is CSATVYLEQYF. DNA of the CDR3: TGCAGTGCTACGGTTTATCTCGAGCAGTACTTC.

This chain uses TRBV18 with TRBJ1-2; D gene unclear. CDR1 and CDR2 from the germline V gene are KGHSH and LQKENI. V was pared by 3 bases and J by 4 bases, with 15 bases between. This CDR3 region has 15 residues. The CDR3 DNA sequence: TGTGCCAGCTCACCTCCAGGCGAACGCCTCTATGGCTACACCTTC. Its protein product is CASSPPGERLYGYTF.

V usage is TRBV7-9 and J usage is TRBJ1-4; D gene ambiguous. The V and J ends lost 5 bases and 8 bases respectively, with 18 bases between them. The CDR3 spans 15 residues. CDR1 is SEHNR and CDR2 is FQNEAQ in the germline V gene (reference sequence). The chain's CDR3 is CASSTIGPEGEKLFF. The CDR3 coding sequence is TGTGCCAGCAGCACTATCGGACCCGAGGGAGAAAAACTGTTTTTT.

The rearrangement uses TRBV4-3 and TRBJ2-5, with TRBD2 matching 11 bases. Germline assignment: CDR1 LGHNA and CDR2 YSLEER. After removal of 0 bases from V and 5 bases from J, the junction contained 8 bases not matched to a gene. The CDR3 is made up of 17 amino acids. This CDR3 reads CASSQDRRLAGTETQYF. The CDR3 DNA is TGCGCCAGCAGCCAAGATCGGCGACTAGCGGGGACGGAGACCCAGTACTTC.

The CDR3 loop is CASSFHSDTQYF. Written as DNA, the CDR3 is TGTGCCAGCAGCTTCCACTCAGATACGCAGTATTTT. The genes are TRBV3-1 (or the pseudogene TRBV3-2) and TRBJ2-3, with D unclear. V lost 5 bases and J lost 4, with 7 bases in between. Germline assignment: CDR1 LGHDT and CDR2 YNNKEL (reference sequence). The CDR3 is 12 residues long.

The chain joins TRBV30 to TRBJ1-1, with D possibly TRBD1 on 6 matching bases. Germline CDR1 and CDR2: GTSNPN and SVGIG (reference sequence). Trimming stripped 4 bases from V and 3 bases from J, with 18 bases between. CDR3 size: 15 residues. CDR3 region: CAWTGGLGADTEAFF. The CDR3 bases are TGTGCCTGGACCGGGGGGTTGGGGGCGGACACTGAAGCTTTCTTT.

This chain connects TRBV5-1 to TRBJ2-1; D ambiguous. Germline V CDR1 and CDR2: SGHRS, YFSETQ. Trimming stripped 4 bases from V and 3 bases from J, with 17 bases between. The CDR3 loop spans 16 amino acids. DNA of the CDR3: TGCGCCAGCAGCCGGTCAGCCCAGGATAACTACAATGAGCAGTTCTTC. It encodes CASSRSAQDNYNEQFF.

The V gene is TRBV7-9, the J gene TRBJ1-1; 7 bases are a match to TRBD1. The CDR3 is made up of 14 amino acids. Per germline, CDR1 SEHNR and CDR2 FQNEAQ (reference sequence). The J segment lost 3 bases and the V segment lost 3 bases, leaving 4 bases of the junction unmatched. This chain's CDR3 is CASSFRGAYTEAFF. As DNA, the CDR3 is TGTGCCAGCAGCTTCAGGGGGGCCTACACTGAAGCTTTCTTT. The whole variable domain, filled in from reference TRBV7-9 and TRBJ1-1, reads DTGVSQNPRHKITKRGQNVTFRCDPISEHNRLYWYRQTLGQGPEFLTYFQNEAQLEKSRLLSDRFSAERPKGSFSTLEIQRTEQGDSAMYLCASSFRGAYTEAFFGQGTRLTVV.

V usage is TRBV29-1 and J usage is TRBJ2-5; D is possibly TRBD2 (6 bases). Germline CDR1 reads SQVTM; CDR2 reads ANQGSEA. CDR3 length equals 11 residues. The V and J ends lost 6 bases and 5 bases respectively, with 10 bases between them. CDR3 region: CSVGGGETQYF. The CDR3 DNA reads TGCAGCGTGGGAGGAGGGGAGACCCAGTACTTC.

The chain carries TRBV5-5 and TRBJ1-1, with D hard to call. The germline V gene encodes CDR1 SGHKS and CDR2 YYEKEE (reference sequence). The V and J ends lost 2 bases and 4 bases respectively, with 9 bases between them. The CDR3 extends over 13 amino acids. The CDR3 region is CASSFEQITEAFF. Written as DNA, the CDR3 is TGTGCCAGCAGCTTTGAACAGATCACTGAAGCTTTCTTT.

This clone appeared once. The CDR3 here is CASSVRQGGTEAFF. As DNA, the CDR3 is TGCGCCAGCAGCGTGCGACAGGGTGGGACTGAAGCTTTCTTT. This rearrangement joins TRBV5-1 to TRBJ1-1; 7 nucleotides match TRBD1. The germline gives CDR1 SGHRS, CDR2 YFSETQ. The trim removed 4 bases at V and 5 bases at J, leaving 8 bases unmatched. The CDR3 is made up of 14 amino acids. Combining the CDR3 with reference TRBV5-1 and TRBJ1-1 gives the whole variable domain KAGVTQTPRYLIKTRGQQVTLSCSPISGHRSVSWYQQTPGQGLQFLFEYFSETQRNKGNFPGRFSGRQFSNSRSEMNVSTLELGDSALYLCASSVRQGGTEAFFGQGTRLTVV.

This clone was found many times. The rearrangement links TRBV19 to TRBJ1-2; D not resolved. CDR3 length equals 14 residues. Trimming cost V 1 base and J 7 bases, with 13 bases left between them. Germline CDR1 is LNHDA and CDR2 is SQIVND (reference sequence). For the CDR3, the DNA is TGTGCCAGTAGTATAGTTGGGCCCCGGCCTGGCTACACCTTC. Translated: CASSIVGPRPGYTF.

This clone was recorded a few times. This chain connects TRBV6-2 or TRBV6-3 to TRBJ2-7; unclear D gene. The germline CDR1 and CDR2 sequences are MNHEY and SVGEGT. The CDR3 is 12 amino acids. With 4 bases removed from V and 3 bases from J, the gap between germline ends came to 7 bases. The CDR3 coding sequence is TGTGCCAGCAGTTTCCGCTACTACGAGCAGTACTTC. It specifies CASSFRYYEQYF.

The chain employs TRBV15 and TRBJ2-3, with 8 bases fitting TRBD2. Trimming cost V 0 bases and J 0 bases; bases outside gene matches: 26. This CDR3 is 24 amino acids long. Germline CDR1 reads LNHNV; CDR2 reads YYDKDF (reference sequence). The CDR3 spells CATSRDAGRRSSSGRSASTDTQYF. In DNA, the CDR3 is TGTGCCACCAGCAGAGATGCAGGGAGGAGATCTTCTAGCGGGCGTTCCGCTAGCACAGATACGCAGTATTTT. Drawing the rest from reference TRBV15 and TRBJ2-3, the complete variable domain is DAMVIQNPRYQVTQFGKPVTLSCSQTLNHNVMYWYQQKSSQAPKLLFHYYDKDFNNEADTPDNFQSRRPNTSFCFLDIRSPGLGDTAMYLCATSRDAGRRSSSGRSASTDTQYFGPGTRLTVL.

CDR3 DNA sequence: TGTGCCAGCAGAGGACAGGGCTTTAACTATGGCTACACCTTC. Protein sequence: CASRGQGFNYGYTF. The chain has TRBV25-1 and TRBJ1-2; TRBD1 matches 8 bases. The V gene's germline CDR1 is MGHDK and CDR2 SYGVNS. J was trimmed by 1 base and V by 6 bases; bases with no gene match: 4. The CDR3 extends over 14 amino acids.

This rearrangement joins TRBV2 to TRBJ2-7; D is unclear. The V gene lost 6 bases and the J gene lost 2 bases, with 20 bases spanning the gap. The CDR3 is 16 residues long. Germline CDR1 reads SNHLY; CDR2 reads FYNNEI. The DNA for the CDR3 is TGTGCCAGCAGCCCCGTCCCCCGAGCCGTGACCTACGAGCAGTACTTC. Translating it yields CASSPVPRAVTYEQYF.

The chain combines TRBV5-1 with TRBJ2-1, with D hard to call. CDR3 size: 13 residues. From germline, CDR1 is SGHRS and CDR2 YFSETQ. V shed 3 bases and J shed 4 bases, with 8 bases lying between them. CDR3 loop: CASSSDLYNEQFF. In DNA form, the CDR3 reads TGCGCCAGCAGCTCCGACTTATACAATGAGCAGTTCTTC.

The chain joins TRBV2 to TRBJ1-5; TRBD1 matches at 8 bases. The CDR3 runs to 13 residues. With V trimmed by 8 bases and J by 3 bases, 3 bases remained unmatched. Germline V gene sequence: CDR1 SNHLY, CDR2 FYNNEI. The CDR3: CASRDRHNQPQHF. DNA for the CDR3: TGTGCCAGCCGGGACAGGCACAATCAGCCCCAGCATTTT.

V and J are TRBV18 and TRBJ1-4; 11 bases map to TRBD1. The ends lost 6 bases at V and 8 bases at J; junction bases unmatched: 8. Germline CDR1 and CDR2: KGHSH and LQKENI. The CDR3 has 15 residues. The CDR3 coding sequence is TGTGCCAGCTCGCCGGACAGGGGGCGAGGCGAAAAACTGTTTTTT. Its translation is CASSPDRGRGEKLFF.